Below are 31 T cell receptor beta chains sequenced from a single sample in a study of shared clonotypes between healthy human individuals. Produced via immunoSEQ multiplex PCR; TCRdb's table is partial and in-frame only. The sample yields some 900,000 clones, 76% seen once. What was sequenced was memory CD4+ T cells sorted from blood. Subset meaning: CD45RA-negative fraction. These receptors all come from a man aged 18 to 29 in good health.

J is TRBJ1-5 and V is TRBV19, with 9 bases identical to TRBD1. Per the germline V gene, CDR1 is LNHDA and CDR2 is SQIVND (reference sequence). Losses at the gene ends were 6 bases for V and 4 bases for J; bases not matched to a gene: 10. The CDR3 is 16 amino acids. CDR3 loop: CASSSYGTGLNQPQHF. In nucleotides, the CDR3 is TGTGCCAGTAGCTCCTACGGGACAGGGTTAAATCAGCCCCAGCATTTT.

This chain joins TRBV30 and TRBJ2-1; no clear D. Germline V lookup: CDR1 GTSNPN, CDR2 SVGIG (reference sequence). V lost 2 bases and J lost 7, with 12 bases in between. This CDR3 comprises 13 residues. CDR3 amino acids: CAWSFLRMNEQFF. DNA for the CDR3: TGTGCCTGGAGTTTCCTAAGGATGAATGAGCAGTTCTTC. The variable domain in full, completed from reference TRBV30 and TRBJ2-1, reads SQTIHQWPATLVQPVGSPLSLECTVEGTSNPNLYWYRQAAGRGLQLLFYSVGIGQISSEVPQNLSASRPQDRQFILSSKKLLLSDSGFYLCAWSFLRMNEQFFGPGTRLTVL.

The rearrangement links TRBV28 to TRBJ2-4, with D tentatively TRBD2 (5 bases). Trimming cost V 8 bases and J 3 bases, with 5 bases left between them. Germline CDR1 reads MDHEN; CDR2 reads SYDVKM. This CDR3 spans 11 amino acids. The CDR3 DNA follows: TGTGCCAGCGAGGGCAAAAACATTCAGTACTTC. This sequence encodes CASEGKNIQYF.

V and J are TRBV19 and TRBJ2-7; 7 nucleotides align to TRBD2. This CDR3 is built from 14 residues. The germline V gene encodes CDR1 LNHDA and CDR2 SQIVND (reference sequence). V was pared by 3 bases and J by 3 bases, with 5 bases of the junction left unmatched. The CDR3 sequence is CASSMASGYYEQYF. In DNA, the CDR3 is TGTGCCAGTAGTATGGCTAGCGGTTACTACGAGCAGTACTTC. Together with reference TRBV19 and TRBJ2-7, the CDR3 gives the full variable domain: DGGITQSPKYLFRKEGQNVTLSCEQNLNHDAMYWYRQDPGQGLRLIYYSQIVNDFQKGDIAEGYSVSREKKESFPLTVTSAQKNPTAFYLCASSMASGYYEQYFGPGTRLTVT.

This CDR3 reads CAWSDNSRANQPQHF. As DNA, the CDR3 is TGTGCCTGGAGTGATAATAGCAGGGCCAATCAGCCCCAGCATTTT. The rearrangement links TRBV30 to TRBJ1-5; possible D gene TRBD1, 5 bases. CDR1 and CDR2 (germline): GTSNPN, SVGIG (reference sequence). The germline V and J ends were trimmed by 1 base and 3 bases, with 13 bases remaining between them. The CDR3 totals 15 residues. The variable domain in full, with the rest retrieved from reference TRBV30 and TRBJ1-5, is SQTIHQWPATLVQPVGSPLSLECTVEGTSNPNLYWYRQAAGRGLQLLFYSVGIGQISSEVPQNLSASRPQDRQFILSSKKLLLSDSGFYLCAWSDNSRANQPQHFGDGTRLSIL.

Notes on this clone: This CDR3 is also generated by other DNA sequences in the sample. The CDR3 DNA sequence: TGTGCCAGCAGTTCACGACAGGGGGCGGATACGCAGTATTTT. This encodes CASSSRQGADTQYF. V is TRBV5-4 and J is TRBJ2-3, with TRBD1 matching 10 bases. Germline V gene lookup returns CDR1 SGHNT and CDR2 YYREEE (reference sequence). The CDR3 is 14 residues long. J gave up 6 bases and V 5 bases, and 6 bases lay outside the gene matches.

Written as DNA, the CDR3 is TGTGCCAGCAGTGAGAGGGGGGCCATATTCACAGATACGCAGTATTTT. Translating gives CASSERGAIFTDTQYF. This sequence joins TRBV2 and TRBJ2-3; perhaps D is TRBD1 or TRBD2 (6 bases each). Between the trimmed V and J ends, which lost 3 bases and 2 bases, there was a span of 15 bases. The CDR3 length is 16 residues. Germline values: CDR1 SNHLY, CDR2 FYNNEI.

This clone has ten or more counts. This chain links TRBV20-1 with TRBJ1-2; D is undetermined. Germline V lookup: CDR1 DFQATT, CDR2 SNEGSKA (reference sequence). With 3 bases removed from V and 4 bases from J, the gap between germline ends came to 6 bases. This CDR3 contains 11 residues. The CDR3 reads CSARGIYGYTF. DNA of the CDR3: TGCAGTGCTAGGGGAATCTATGGCTACACCTTC.

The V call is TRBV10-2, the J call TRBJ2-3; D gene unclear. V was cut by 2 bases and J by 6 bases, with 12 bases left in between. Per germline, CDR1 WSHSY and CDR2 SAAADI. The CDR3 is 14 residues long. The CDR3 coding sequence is TGCGCCAGCAGTGAGGGGCGTTTAGGGGATACGCAGTATTTT. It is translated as CASSEGRLGDTQYF.

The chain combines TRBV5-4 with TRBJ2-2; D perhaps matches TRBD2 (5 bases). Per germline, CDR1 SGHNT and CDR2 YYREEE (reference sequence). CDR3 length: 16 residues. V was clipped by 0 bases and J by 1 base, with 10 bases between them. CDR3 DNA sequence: TGTGCCAGCAGCTTGGGAGGGTACAAGAACACCGGGGAGCTGTTTTTT. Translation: CASSLGGYKNTGELFF.

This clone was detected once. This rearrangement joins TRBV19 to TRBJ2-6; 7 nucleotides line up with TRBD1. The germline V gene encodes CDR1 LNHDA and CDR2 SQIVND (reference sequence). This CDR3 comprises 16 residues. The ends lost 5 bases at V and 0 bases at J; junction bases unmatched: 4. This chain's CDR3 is CASSLTGSSGANVLTF. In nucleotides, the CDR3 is TGTGCCAGTAGTTTGACAGGGAGCTCTGGGGCCAACGTCCTGACTTTC.

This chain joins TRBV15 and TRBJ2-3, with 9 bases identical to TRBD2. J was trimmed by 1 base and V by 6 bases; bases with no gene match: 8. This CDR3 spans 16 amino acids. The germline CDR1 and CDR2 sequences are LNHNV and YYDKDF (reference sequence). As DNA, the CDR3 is TGTGCCACCAGTACCCTATTAGCGGGGGGCACAGATACGCAGTATTTT. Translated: CATSTLLAGGTDTQYF.

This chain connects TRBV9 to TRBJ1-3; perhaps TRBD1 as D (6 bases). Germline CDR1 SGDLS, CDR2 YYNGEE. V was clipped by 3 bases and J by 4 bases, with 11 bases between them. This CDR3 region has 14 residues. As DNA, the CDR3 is TGTGCCAGCAGCGCCGCGGACAGCGGAAACACCATATATTTT. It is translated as CASSAADSGNTIYF.

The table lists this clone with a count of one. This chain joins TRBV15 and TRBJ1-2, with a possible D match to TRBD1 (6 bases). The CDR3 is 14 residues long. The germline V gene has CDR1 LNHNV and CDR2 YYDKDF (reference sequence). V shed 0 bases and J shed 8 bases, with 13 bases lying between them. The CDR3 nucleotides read TGTGCCACCAGCAGAGACAGGGGAATAGGAGGCTACACCTTC. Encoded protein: CATSRDRGIGGYTF.

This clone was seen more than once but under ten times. The CDR3 spells CASSELAHPTDTQYF. The CDR3 DNA is TGTGCCAGCAGTGAGTTAGCGCATCCCACAGATACGCAGTATTTT. This sequence joins TRBV6-1 and TRBJ2-3; tentative D call: TRBD2 (5 bases). CDR1 MNHNS and CDR2 SASEGT come from the germline V gene. The CDR3 consists of 15 residues. V gave up 3 bases and J gave up 2 bases, with 12 bases separating them.

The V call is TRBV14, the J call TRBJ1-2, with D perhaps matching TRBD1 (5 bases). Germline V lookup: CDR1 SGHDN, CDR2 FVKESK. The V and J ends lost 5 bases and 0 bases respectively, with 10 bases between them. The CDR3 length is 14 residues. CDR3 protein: CASSWDGSNYGYTF. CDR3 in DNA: TGTGCCAGCAGCTGGGACGGGTCTAACTATGGCTACACCTTC. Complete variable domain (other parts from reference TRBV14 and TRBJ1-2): EAGVTQFPSHSVIEKGQTVTLRCDPISGHDNLYWYRRVMGKEIKFLLHFVKESKQDESGMPNNRFLAERTGGTYSTLKVQPAELEDSGVYFCASSWDGSNYGYTFGSGTRLTVV.

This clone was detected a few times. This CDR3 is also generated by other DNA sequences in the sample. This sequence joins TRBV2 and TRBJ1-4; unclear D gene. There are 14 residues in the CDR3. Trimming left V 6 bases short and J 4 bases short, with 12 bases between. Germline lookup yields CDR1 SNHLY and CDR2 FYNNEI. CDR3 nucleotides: TGTGCCAGCAGGAGAACGGGCTTTAATGAAAAACTGTTTTTT. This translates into CASRRTGFNEKLFF. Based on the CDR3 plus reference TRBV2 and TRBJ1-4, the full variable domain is EPEVTQTPSHQVTQMGQEVILRCVPISNHLYFYWYRQILGQKVEFLVSFYNNEISEKSEIFDDQFSVERPDGSNFTLKIRSTKLEDSAMYFCASRRTGFNEKLFFGSGTQLSVL.

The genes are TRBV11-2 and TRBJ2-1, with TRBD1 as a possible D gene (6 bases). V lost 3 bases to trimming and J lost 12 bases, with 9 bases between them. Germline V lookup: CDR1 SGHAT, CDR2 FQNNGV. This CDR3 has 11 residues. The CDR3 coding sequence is TGTGCCAGCAGCTTGGGCAGGGGGCAGTTCTTC. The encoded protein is CASSLGRGQFF.

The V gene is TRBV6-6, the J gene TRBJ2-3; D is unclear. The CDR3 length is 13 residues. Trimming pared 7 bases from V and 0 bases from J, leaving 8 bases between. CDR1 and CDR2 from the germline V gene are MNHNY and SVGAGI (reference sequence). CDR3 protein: CASTSGSTDTQYF. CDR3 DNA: TGTGCCAGCACGAGTGGGAGCACAGATACGCAGTATTTT.

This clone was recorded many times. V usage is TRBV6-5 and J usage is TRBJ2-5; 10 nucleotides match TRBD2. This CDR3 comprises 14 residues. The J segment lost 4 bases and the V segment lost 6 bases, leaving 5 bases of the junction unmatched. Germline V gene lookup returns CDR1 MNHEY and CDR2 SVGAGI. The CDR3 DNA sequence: TGTGCCAGCAGAATAGCGGGGGGCATAGAGACCCAGTACTTC. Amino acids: CASRIAGGIETQYF.

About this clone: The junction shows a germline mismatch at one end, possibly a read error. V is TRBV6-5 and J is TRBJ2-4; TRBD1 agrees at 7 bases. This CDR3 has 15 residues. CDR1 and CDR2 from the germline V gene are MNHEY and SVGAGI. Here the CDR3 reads CASSYVGGPKNIQYF. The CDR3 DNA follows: TGTGCCAGCAGTTACGTAGGGGGCCCCAAGAACATTCAGTACTTC.

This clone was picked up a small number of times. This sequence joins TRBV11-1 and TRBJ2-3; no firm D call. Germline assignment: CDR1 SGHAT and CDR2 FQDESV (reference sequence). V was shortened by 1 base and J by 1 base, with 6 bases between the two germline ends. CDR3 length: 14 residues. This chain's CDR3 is CASSLVEGTDTQYF. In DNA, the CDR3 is TGTGCCAGCAGCTTAGTTGAGGGCACAGATACGCAGTATTTT.

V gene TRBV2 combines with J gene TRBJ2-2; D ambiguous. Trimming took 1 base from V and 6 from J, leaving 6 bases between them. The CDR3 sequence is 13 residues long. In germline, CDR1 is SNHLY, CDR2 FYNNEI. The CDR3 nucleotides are TGTGCCAGCAGTGAAGGGTACTCCGGGGAGCTGTTTTTT. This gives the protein CASSEGYSGELFF. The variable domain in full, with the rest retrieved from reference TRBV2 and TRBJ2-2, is EPEVTQTPSHQVTQMGQEVILRCVPISNHLYFYWYRQILGQKVEFLVSFYNNEISEKSEIFDDQFSVERPDGSNFTLKIRSTKLEDSAMYFCASSEGYSGELFFGEGSRLTVL.

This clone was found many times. The CDR3 is CASSKGAFGRNTEAFF. DNA for the CDR3: TGTGCCAGCAGCAAGGGGGCGTTTGGCCGGAACACTGAAGCTTTCTTT. The rearrangement uses TRBV14 and TRBJ1-1, with TRBD1 matching 7 bases. Germline CDR1 SGHDN, CDR2 FVKESK. The CDR3 is made up of 16 amino acids. V gave up 5 bases and J gave up 1 base; unmatched junction bases: 10.

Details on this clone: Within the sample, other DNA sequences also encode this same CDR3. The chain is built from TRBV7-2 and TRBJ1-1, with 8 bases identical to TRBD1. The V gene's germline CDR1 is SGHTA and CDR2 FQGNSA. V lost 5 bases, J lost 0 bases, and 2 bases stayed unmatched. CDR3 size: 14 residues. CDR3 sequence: CASSLDRVNTEAFF. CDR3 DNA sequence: TGTGCCAGCAGCCTGGACAGGGTGAACACTGAAGCTTTCTTT. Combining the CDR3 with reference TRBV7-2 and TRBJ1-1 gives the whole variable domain GAGVSQSPSNKVTEKGKDVELRCDPISGHTALYWYRQSLGQGLEFLIYFQGNSAPDKSGLPSDRFSAERTGGSVSTLTIQRTQQEDSAVYLCASSLDRVNTEAFFGQGTRLTVV.

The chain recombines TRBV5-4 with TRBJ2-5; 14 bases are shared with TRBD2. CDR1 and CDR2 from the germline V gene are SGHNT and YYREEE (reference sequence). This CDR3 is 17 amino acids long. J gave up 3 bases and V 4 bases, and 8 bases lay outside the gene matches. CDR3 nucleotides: TGTGCCAGCAGCCCGGGACTAGCGGGAGTAGGGGAAGAGACCCAGTACTTC. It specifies CASSPGLAGVGEETQYF. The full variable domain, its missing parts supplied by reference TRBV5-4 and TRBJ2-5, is ETGVTQSPTHLIKTRGQQVTLRCSSQSGHNTVSWYQQALGQGPQFIFQYYREEENGRGNFPPRFSGLQFPNYSSELNVNALELDDSALYLCASSPGLAGVGEETQYFGPGTRLLVL.

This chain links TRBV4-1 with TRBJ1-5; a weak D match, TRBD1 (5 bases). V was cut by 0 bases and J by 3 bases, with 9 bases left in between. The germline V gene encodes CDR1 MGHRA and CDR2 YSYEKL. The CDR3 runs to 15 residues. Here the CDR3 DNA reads TGCGCCAGCAGCCAAGAGGGGCCCAACAATCAGCCCCAGCATTTT. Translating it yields CASSQEGPNNQPQHF.

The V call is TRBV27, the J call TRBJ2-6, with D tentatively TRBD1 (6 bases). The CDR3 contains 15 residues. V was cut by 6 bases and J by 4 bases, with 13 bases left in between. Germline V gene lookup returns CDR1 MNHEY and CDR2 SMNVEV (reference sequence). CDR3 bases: TGTGCCAGCAGGGAGAGGGGGACAGGGGCCAACGTCCTGACTTTC. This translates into CASRERGTGANVLTF.

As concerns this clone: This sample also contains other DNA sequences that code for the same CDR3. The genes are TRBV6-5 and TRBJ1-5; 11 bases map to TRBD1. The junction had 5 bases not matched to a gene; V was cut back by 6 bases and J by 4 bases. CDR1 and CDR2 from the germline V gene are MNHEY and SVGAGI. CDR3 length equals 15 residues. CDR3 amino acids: CASSPGTGGNQPQHF. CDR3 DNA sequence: TGTGCCAGCAGCCCCGGGACAGGGGGGAATCAGCCCCAGCATTTT.

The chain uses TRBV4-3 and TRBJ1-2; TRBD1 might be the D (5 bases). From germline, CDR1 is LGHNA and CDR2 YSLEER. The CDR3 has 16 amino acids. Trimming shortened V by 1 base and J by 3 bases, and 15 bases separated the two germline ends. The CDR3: CASSQVGTGTYYGYTF. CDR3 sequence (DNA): TGCGCCAGCAGCCAAGTAGGCACAGGCACTTACTATGGCTACACCTTC.

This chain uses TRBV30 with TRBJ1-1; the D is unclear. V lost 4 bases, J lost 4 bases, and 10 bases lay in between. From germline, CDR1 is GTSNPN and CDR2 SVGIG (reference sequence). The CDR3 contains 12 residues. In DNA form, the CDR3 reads TGTGCCTGGATGAGAATGAGCACTGAAGCTTTCTTT. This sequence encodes CAWMRMSTEAFF.